Sequencing of this T cell receptor (beta chain) was carried out in a study of blood T cell repertoires in COVID-19. Turning to the study itself: Spain, Italy and the United States supplied samples that represented acute and convalescent COVID-19. Sample material is recorded as cDNA or gDNA derived from T cells, B-cell-depleted T cells, or PBMCs.

Per the study methods: Amplification of reference gene primers was used by the study to estimate nucleated cell counts. Sequenced by immunoSEQ multiplex PCR; TCRdb stores in-frame clones only, minus some. The DNA was the basis for D and trimming; V, J and clone size are from that table. This repertoire shows 25,000 to 40,000 clones, about 90% found once; its top ten account for around 1%. Germline CDR1 reads MNHEY; CDR2 reads SVGAGI. Trimming left V 7 bases short and J 3 bases short, with 18 bases between. This CDR3 has 15 residues. The sequencing input was peripheral blood. The clonotype was recovered from a man between 65 and 85 years old with active or convalescent COVID-19. V gene TRBV6-5 combines with J gene TRBJ1-2; D gene unclear. The CDR3 loop reads CASKRMDSPYYGYTF. CDR3 DNA: TGTGCCAGCAAAAGAATGGACTCTCCTTACTATGGCTACACCTTC.